This TCR beta chain came from a study of Graves' ophthalmopathy and Graves' hyperthyroidism. The sequenced template was RNA, covering the TCR beta CDR3 region. Second-round multiplex PCR followed a first-round RT-PCR using HTBI primers. TCRdb used MiXCR to reprocess the multiplex PCR reads, holding one entry per CDR3 protein. The repertoire holds about 400,000 distinct CDR3 sequences, 15% to 20% seen once, with 1.6% in the top ten. Germline V gene sequence: CDR1 MNHEY, CDR2 SMNVEV (reference sequence). The CDR3 sequence is 15 residues long. The ends lost 4 bases at V and 8 bases at J; junction bases unmatched: 13.

This clonotype was obtained from a woman under 30 with Graves' ophthalmopathy. This chain uses TRBV27 with TRBJ1-2; the match to TRBD1 covers 7 bases. The sequenced material came from peripheral blood. The CDR3 region is CASSSTPYDREGYTF. The CDR3, as DNA: TGTGCCAGCAGTTCTACCCCTTATGACAGGGAGGGCTACACCTTC.